The sequence of this T cell receptor beta chain was determined in a study of PD-L1 blockade in urothelial cancer. On the study more broadly: Beginning in about 2014, patients received atezolizumab, given as 1,200 mg intravenously every 3 weeks. Of under 30 patients, twenty-five were males with bladder-origin urothelial cancer. Study results and caveats: Better survival was predicted by below-median pretreatment blood TCR clonality.

Here immunoSEQ multiplex PCR was the method, and the copy in TCRdb shows in-frame clones only, minus some. This sample has tens of thousands of clones, with 80% to 85% found just once. To note about this clone: Its antigen is undetermined.

Time point given: pretreatment peripheral blood. CDR1 and CDR2 (germline): SGHRS, YFSETQ. V was shortened by 3 bases and J by 7 bases, with 19 bases between the two germline ends. The CDR3 runs to 16 residues. This TCR came from a woman between 70 and 85 years old with urothelial cancer. This chain joins TRBV5-1 and TRBJ1-4; TRBD1 is a possible D gene (6 bases). Specimen: PBMCs, collected around atezolizumab (anti-PD-L1) treatment. This chain's CDR3 is CASSSKQGWGGEKLFF. The CDR3 coding sequence is TGCGCCAGCAGCTCAAAACAGGGTTGGGGCGGTGAAAAACTGTTTTTT.